The 6 T cell receptor beta chains below were found in one sample sequenced in a study of blood T cell repertoires in COVID-19. Repertoires were generated with immunoSEQ multiplex PCR, while TCRdb's copy carries only in-frame clones and drops some. The sample yields about 210,000 clones, more than 70% seen once. The sequenced sample was PBMCs or T cells enriched from blood (not recorded which). The receptors were gathered from a man younger than 45 with acute COVID-19.

Only one count was recorded for this clone. The rearrangement uses TRBV19 and TRBJ2-3, with a weak D call TRBD2 (5 bases). V was pared by 9 bases and J by 7 bases, with 11 bases between. Germline V CDR1 and CDR2: LNHDA, SQIVND (reference sequence). The CDR3 extends over 11 amino acids. The CDR3 sequence is CASRERNTQYF. The CDR3 DNA sequence: TGTGCCAGCAGAGAGCGGAATACGCAGTATTTT.

The rearrangement uses TRBV7-9 and TRBJ1-2; TRBD1 matches at 12 bases. The CDR3 runs 15 residues. Germline trimming cut 5 bases from V and 6 bases from J; bases unmatched to any gene: 7. Germline CDR1 SEHNR, CDR2 FQNEAQ (reference sequence). The chain's CDR3 is CASSGSGTGGHGYTF. In nucleotides, the CDR3 is TGTGCCAGCAGCGGATCAGGGACAGGGGGCCATGGCTACACCTTC.

The chain links TRBV11-2 to TRBJ1-4; D may be TRBD1 (5 bases). Trimming took off 5 bases at V and 8 bases at J, with 15 bases between the two ends. CDR1 and CDR2 (germline): SGHAT, FQNNGV. CDR3 length: 14 amino acids. The DNA for the CDR3 is TGTGCCAGCAGCCAGTCTTTATGGGGCGAAAAACTGTTTTTT. Its protein is CASSQSLWGEKLFF.

This rearrangement joins TRBV28 to TRBJ1-2; D is unresolved. The CDR3 totals 13 residues. V was clipped by 1 base and J by 8 bases, with 11 bases between them. CDR1 is MDHEN and CDR2 is SYDVKM in the germline V gene. The DNA of the CDR3 is TGTGCCAGCAGTTTATTGGTCGGCGGCGGCTACACCTTC. It translates to CASSLLVGGGYTF.

The chain has TRBV6-4 and TRBJ1-5; no reliable D call. V shed 5 bases and J shed 0 bases, with 5 bases lying between them. Germline CDR1 reads MRHNA; CDR2 reads SNTAGT. The CDR3 sequence is 13 residues long. The CDR3 protein is CASSPNSNQPQHF. The CDR3 DNA follows: TGTGCCAGCAGTCCAAATAGCAATCAGCCCCAGCATTTT.

This clone was picked up one time. The J gene is TRBJ2-2, the V gene TRBV18; 8 bases are shared with TRBD1. With 3 bases clipped from V and 4 bases from J, the junction kept 7 bases outside the gene matches. Germline CDR1 and CDR2: KGHSH and LQKENI. The CDR3 sequence is 16 residues long. The CDR3 spells CASSPRTGSGTGELFF. The DNA of the CDR3 is TGTGCCAGCTCACCGAGGACAGGGAGCGGCACCGGGGAGCTGTTTTTT.